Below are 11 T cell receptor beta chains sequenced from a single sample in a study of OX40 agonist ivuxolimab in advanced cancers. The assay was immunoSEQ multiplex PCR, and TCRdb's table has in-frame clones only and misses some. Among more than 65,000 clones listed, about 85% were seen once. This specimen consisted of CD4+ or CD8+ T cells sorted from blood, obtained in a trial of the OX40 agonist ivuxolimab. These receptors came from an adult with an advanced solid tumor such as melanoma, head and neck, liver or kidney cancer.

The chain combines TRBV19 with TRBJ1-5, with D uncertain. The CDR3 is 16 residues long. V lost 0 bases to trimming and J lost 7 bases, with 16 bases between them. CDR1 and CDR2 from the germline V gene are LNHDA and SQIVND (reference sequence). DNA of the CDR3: TGTGCCAGTAGTATAGATCGAGTAGCCCCCCCCCAGCCCCAGCATTTT. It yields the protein CASSIDRVAPPQPQHF.

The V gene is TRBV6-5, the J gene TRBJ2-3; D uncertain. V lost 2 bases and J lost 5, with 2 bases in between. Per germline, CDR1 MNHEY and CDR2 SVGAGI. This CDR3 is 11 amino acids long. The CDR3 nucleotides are TGTGCCAGCAGTTACATAGATACGCAGTATTTT. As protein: CASSYIDTQYF.

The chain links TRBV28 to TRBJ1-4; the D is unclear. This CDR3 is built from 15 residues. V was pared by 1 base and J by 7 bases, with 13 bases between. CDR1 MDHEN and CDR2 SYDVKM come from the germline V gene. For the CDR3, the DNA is TGTGCCAGCAGTTTATTTTTGGGGTTGGGTGAAAAACTGTTTTTT. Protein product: CASSLFLGLGEKLFF.

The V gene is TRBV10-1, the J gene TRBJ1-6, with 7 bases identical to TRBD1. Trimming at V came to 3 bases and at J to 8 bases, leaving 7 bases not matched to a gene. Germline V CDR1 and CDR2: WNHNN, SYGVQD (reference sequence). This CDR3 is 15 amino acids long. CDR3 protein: CASSDSTGRYSPLHF. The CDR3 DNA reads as TGCGCCAGCAGTGACTCGACAGGGAGGTATTCACCCCTCCACTTT.

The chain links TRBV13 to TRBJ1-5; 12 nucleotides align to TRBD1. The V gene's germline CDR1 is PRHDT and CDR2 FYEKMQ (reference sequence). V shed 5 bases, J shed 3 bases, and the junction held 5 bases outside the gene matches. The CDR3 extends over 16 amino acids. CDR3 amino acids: CASSLGTGGVNQPQHF. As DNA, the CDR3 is TGTGCCAGCAGCCTCGGGACAGGGGGCGTCAATCAGCCCCAGCATTTT.

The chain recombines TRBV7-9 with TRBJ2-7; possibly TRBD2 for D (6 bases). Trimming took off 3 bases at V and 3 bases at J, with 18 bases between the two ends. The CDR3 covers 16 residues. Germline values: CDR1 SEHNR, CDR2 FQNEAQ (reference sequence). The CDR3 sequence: CASSFLGSPQLYEQYF. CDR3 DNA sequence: TGTGCCAGCAGCTTCCTCGGGAGTCCTCAACTCTACGAGCAGTACTTC.

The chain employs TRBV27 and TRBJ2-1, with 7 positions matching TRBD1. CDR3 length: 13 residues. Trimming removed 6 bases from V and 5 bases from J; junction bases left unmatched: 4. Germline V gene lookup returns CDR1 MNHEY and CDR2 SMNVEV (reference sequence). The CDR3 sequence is CASRGGPNNEQFF. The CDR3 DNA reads TGTGCCAGCAGAGGGGGCCCCAACAATGAGCAGTTCTTC.

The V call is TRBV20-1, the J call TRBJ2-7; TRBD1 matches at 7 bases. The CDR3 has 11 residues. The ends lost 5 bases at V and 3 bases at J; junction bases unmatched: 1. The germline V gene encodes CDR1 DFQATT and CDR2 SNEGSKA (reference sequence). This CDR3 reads CSAWTGYEQYF. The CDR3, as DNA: TGCAGTGCTTGGACAGGCTACGAGCAGTACTTC.

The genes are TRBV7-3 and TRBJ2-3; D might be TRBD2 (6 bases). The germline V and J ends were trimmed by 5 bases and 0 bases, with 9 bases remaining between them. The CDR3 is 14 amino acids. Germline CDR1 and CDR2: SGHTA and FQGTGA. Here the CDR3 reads CASSTGTSTDTQYF. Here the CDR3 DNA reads TGTGCCAGCAGCACCGGGACTAGCACAGATACGCAGTATTTT.

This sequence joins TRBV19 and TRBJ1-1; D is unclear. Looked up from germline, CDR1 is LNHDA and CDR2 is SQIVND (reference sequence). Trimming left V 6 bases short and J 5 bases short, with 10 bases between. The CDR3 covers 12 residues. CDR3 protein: CASSSGRTEAFF. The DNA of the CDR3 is TGTGCCAGTAGCAGCGGAAGAACTGAAGCTTTCTTT.

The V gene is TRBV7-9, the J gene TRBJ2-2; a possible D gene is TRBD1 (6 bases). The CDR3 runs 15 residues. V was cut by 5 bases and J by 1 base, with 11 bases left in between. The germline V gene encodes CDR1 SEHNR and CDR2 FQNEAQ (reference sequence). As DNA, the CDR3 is TGTGCCAGCAGCGACCGCAGGGGGAACACCGGGGAGCTGTTTTTT. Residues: CASSDRRGNTGELFF.